One and the same sample provided the 29 T cell receptor beta chains below, sequenced in a study of cytomegalovirus exposure and HLA in healthy donors. Primers: 60 Vbeta forward and 13 Jbeta reverse. Profiling relied on immunoSEQ multiplex PCR, and the TCRdb table lists in-frame clones only, not all of them. This sample has 150,000 to 200,000 clones; 81% occur once, and the top ten carry about 3.5%. The material sequenced was PBMCs. The source of these receptors is a man in his forties or fifties in good health and CMV-seropositive.

The chain joins TRBV27 to TRBJ2-5; 7 bases are a match to TRBD2. With 3 bases clipped from V and 7 bases from J, the junction kept 20 bases outside the gene matches. CDR3 length equals 18 residues. Germline V gives CDR1 MNHEY, CDR2 SMNVEV (reference sequence). The CDR3 DNA sequence: TGTGCCAGCAGTTTTGACTTGTTCACTAGCGAGACGGCGGGGACCCAGTACTTC. Protein: CASSFDLFTSETAGTQYF.

The chain joins TRBV10-1 to TRBJ2-1; 11 positions match TRBD2. The germline gives CDR1 WNHNN, CDR2 SYGVQD (reference sequence). J lost 0 bases, V lost 2 bases, and 6 bases had no gene match. The CDR3 extends over 18 amino acids. The CDR3 DNA reads as TGCGCCAGCAGTGAGGGGACTAGCGGATCAACCTCCTACAATGAGCAGTTCTTC. Amino acid sequence: CASSEGTSGSTSYNEQFF.

The gene calls are TRBV11-2 and TRBJ1-1; a weak D match, TRBD1 (5 bases). V lost 1 base to trimming and J lost 3 bases, with 15 bases between them. CDR1 SGHAT and CDR2 FQNNGV come from the germline V gene. This CDR3 is 16 amino acids long. CDR3 sequence reads: CASSLGGGGIDTEAFF. In DNA, the CDR3 is TGTGCCAGCAGCTTAGGTGGGGGAGGGATCGACACTGAAGCTTTCTTT.

V gene TRBV15 combines with J gene TRBJ1-1; D perhaps matches TRBD1 (5 bases). Trimming shortened V by 5 bases and J by 3 bases, and 10 bases separated the two germline ends. The CDR3 is made up of 13 amino acids. Germline lookup yields CDR1 LNHNV and CDR2 YYDKDF (reference sequence). CDR3 in DNA: TGTGCCACCAGCCGCCCGGGGGACACTGAAGCTTTCTTT. Protein product: CATSRPGDTEAFF. Looking up the rest from reference TRBV15 and TRBJ1-1 gives the full variable domain: DAMVIQNPRYQVTQFGKPVTLSCSQTLNHNVMYWYQQKSSQAPKLLFHYYDKDFNNEADTPDNFQSRRPNTSFCFLDIRSPGLGDTAMYLCATSRPGDTEAFFGQGTRLTVV.

The chain couples TRBV18 to TRBJ2-2; TRBD1 agrees at 7 bases. J gave up 2 bases and V 3 bases, and 6 bases lay outside the gene matches. Germline CDR1 KGHSH, CDR2 LQKENI. The CDR3 extends over 16 amino acids. CDR3 sequence reads: CASSPRQGPNTGELFF. The CDR3 DNA is TGTGCCAGCTCACCTCGACAGGGACCTAACACCGGGGAGCTGTTTTTT.

This chain links TRBV6-5 with TRBJ2-1; D unresolved. Trimming stripped 0 bases from V and 5 bases from J, with 11 bases between. Germline values: CDR1 MNHEY, CDR2 SVGAGI. This CDR3 region has 15 residues. CDR3 in amino acids: CASSYSDNLNNEQFF. The DNA of the CDR3 is TGTGCCAGCAGTTACTCCGATAACTTGAACAATGAGCAGTTCTTC.

This chain links TRBV5-4 with TRBJ1-5; 7 bases match TRBD1. The CDR3 consists of 15 residues. Germline V gene data show CDR1 as SGHNT and CDR2 as YYREEE (reference sequence). The V gene end was trimmed by 3 bases and the J gene end by 0 bases; junction bases not matched to a gene: 3. This CDR3 is CASSSDRDSNQPQHF. CDR3 coding DNA: TGTGCCAGCAGCTCCGACAGGGATAGCAATCAGCCCCAGCATTTT.

For this clone: The junction shows a germline mismatch at one end, possibly a read error. This chain uses TRBV4-2 with TRBJ1-2, with 9 positions matching TRBD1. The CDR3 length is 12 residues. Per the germline V gene, CDR1 is LGHNA and CDR2 is YNFKEQ. CDR3 bases: TGTGCCAGCAGCCCGGGACAGGGCCCTTCCCGGTTC. Amino acids: CASSPGQGPSRF.

The chain links TRBV6-1 to TRBJ2-1; weak D call: TRBD1 (6 bases). V lost 6 bases to trimming and J lost 4 bases, with 16 bases between them. Germline CDR1 MNHNS, CDR2 SASEGT. This CDR3 comprises 15 residues. CDR3 nucleotides: TGTGCCAGCAGCGTATCCGGGACATCATACAATGAGCAGTTCTTC. Translated, it gives CASSVSGTSYNEQFF.

The sample holds a few counts of this clone. CDR3 bases: TGTGCCAGCAGTGAATGGCGGCTCGGGGAGCTGTTTTTT. The encoded protein is CASSEWRLGELFF. The V call is TRBV2, the J call TRBJ2-2; D gene ambiguous. The CDR3 totals 13 residues. Germline lookup yields CDR1 SNHLY and CDR2 FYNNEI. The ends were cut back, 2 bases at V and 7 bases at J, with 8 bases in the middle.

The chain joins TRBV18 to TRBJ2-7; 9 bases fit TRBD1. There are 16 residues in the CDR3. J gave up 3 bases and V 6 bases, and 12 bases lay outside the gene matches. Germline V gene data show CDR1 as KGHSH and CDR2 as LQKENI. The CDR3 nucleotides are TGTGCCAGCTCCCCGGGGGCGACAGGGGGGAGCTACGAGCAGTACTTC. It specifies CASSPGATGGSYEQYF.

Only one count was recorded for this clone. V gene TRBV9 combines with J gene TRBJ2-5; a possible D gene is TRBD2 (7 bases). The CDR3 is 15 amino acids. Trimming shortened V by 0 bases and J by 5 bases, and 14 bases separated the two germline ends. The germline gives CDR1 SGDLS, CDR2 YYNGEE. CDR3 in DNA: TGTGCCAGCAGCGTAGCGGCAGGGGAGGGTGAGACCCAGTACTTC. Translating it yields CASSVAAGEGETQYF.

This clone was seen a handful of times. V usage is TRBV7-2 and J usage is TRBJ2-3; unclear D gene. The CDR3 runs to 16 residues. Trimming left V 4 bases short and J 0 bases short, with 14 bases between. Germline V gene lookup returns CDR1 SGHTA and CDR2 FQGNSA. CDR3 DNA: TGTGCCAGCAGCTCATCCGGAGAGCCTAGCACAGATACGCAGTATTTT. Translating it yields CASSSSGEPSTDTQYF.

The chain recombines TRBV6-1 with TRBJ1-2; TRBD1 is a possible D gene (5 bases). The CDR3 is 13 amino acids. V dropped 4 bases and J dropped 3 bases, with 9 bases sitting between them. Per germline, CDR1 MNHNS and CDR2 SASEGT. The CDR3 nucleotides are TGTGCCAGCAGTGCTCACAGGTACTATGGCTACACCTTC. As protein: CASSAHRYYGYTF.

The rearrangement joins TRBV19 to TRBJ1-5; D remains unclear. CDR3 length equals 14 residues. Per germline, CDR1 LNHDA and CDR2 SQIVND (reference sequence). Trimming shortened V by 6 bases and J by 9 bases, and 18 bases separated the two germline ends. Here the CDR3 DNA reads TGTGCCAGTAGCTATAAGAGGGAAGGGTGGCCCCAGCATTTT. Translated, it gives CASSYKREGWPQHF. Full variable domain (outside the CDR3, taken from reference TRBV19 and TRBJ1-5): DGGITQSPKYLFRKEGQNVTLSCEQNLNHDAMYWYRQDPGQGLRLIYYSQIVNDFQKGDIAEGYSVSREKKESFPLTVTSAQKNPTAFYLCASSYKREGWPQHFGDGTRLSIL.

This clone was picked up one time. The V gene is TRBV27, the J gene TRBJ2-5, with 7 bases fitting TRBD1. V shed 6 bases, J shed 5 bases, and the junction held 12 bases outside the gene matches. This CDR3 spans 15 amino acids. The germline gives CDR1 MNHEY, CDR2 SMNVEV (reference sequence). The CDR3, as DNA: TGTGCCAGCAGCCGTACTACAGGGGTTGGGGAGACCCAGTACTTC. It specifies CASSRTTGVGETQYF.

The chain uses TRBV5-1 and TRBJ1-1; D remains unclear. Between the trimmed V and J ends, which lost 0 bases and 1 base, there was a span of 10 bases. Germline CDR1 SGHRS, CDR2 YFSETQ. The CDR3 extends over 15 amino acids. CDR3 nucleotide sequence: TGCGCCAGCAGCTTGGACAGAAACCCGAACACTGAAGCTTTCTTT. This codes for CASSLDRNPNTEAFF. Using reference TRBV5-1 and TRBJ1-1 for the parts outside the CDR3, the full variable domain is KAGVTQTPRYLIKTRGQQVTLSCSPISGHRSVSWYQQTPGQGLQFLFEYFSETQRNKGNFPGRFSGRQFSNSRSEMNVSTLELGDSALYLCASSLDRNPNTEAFFGQGTRLTVV.

The chain couples TRBV7-6 to TRBJ2-7; 7 bases line up with TRBD2. From germline, CDR1 is SGHVS and CDR2 FNYEAQ. Unmatched junction bases numbered 13, after V lost 4 bases and J lost 4 bases. CDR3 length: 16 amino acids. The CDR3 DNA reads TGTGCCAGCAGCTCCGTTGGAGCGGGATTGTGGTACGAGCAGTACTTC. It specifies CASSSVGAGLWYEQYF. Variable domain in full (rest from reference TRBV7-6 and TRBJ2-7): GAGVSQSPRYKVTKRGQDVALRCDPISGHVSLYWYRQALGQGPEFLTYFNYEAQQDKSGLPNDRFSAERPEGSISTLTIQRTEQRDSAMYRCASSSVGAGLWYEQYFGPGTRLTVT.

The chain combines TRBV6-1 with TRBJ1-2; D ambiguous. CDR3 length: 14 amino acids. Germline CDR1 reads MNHNS; CDR2 reads SASEGT. The V end was cut by 0 bases, the J end by 4 bases, with 9 bases between. The CDR3 bases are TGTGCCAGCAGTGAAGCGGCCGCGGTCTATGGCTACACCTTC. This translates into CASSEAAAVYGYTF.

The gene calls are TRBV9 and TRBJ1-1, with 11 nucleotides matching TRBD1. The CDR3 runs to 17 residues. Losses at the gene ends were 3 bases for V and 0 bases for J; bases not matched to a gene: 7. CDR1 is SGDLS, CDR2 YYNGEE, per germline. The CDR3 spells CASSEVPGQGVNTEAFF. In DNA form, the CDR3 reads TGTGCCAGCAGCGAAGTCCCGGGACAGGGGGTGAACACTGAAGCTTTCTTT.

In this sample, this clone turned up once. This rearrangement joins TRBV6-5 to TRBJ2-7; D might be TRBD2 (5 bases). V lost 2 bases, J lost 2 bases, and 7 bases lay in between. CDR3 length equals 13 residues. Germline V lookup: CDR1 MNHEY, CDR2 SVGAGI. CDR3 nucleotides: TGTGCCAGCAGTTACGGGAGAGCCTACGAGCAGTACTTC. This translates into CASSYGRAYEQYF.

The chain is built from TRBV29-1 and TRBJ2-7; 11 nucleotides align to TRBD1. CDR3 length: 11 amino acids. The ends lost 6 bases at V and 6 bases at J; junction bases unmatched: 1. Germline CDR1 is SQVTM and CDR2 is ANQGSEA. The CDR3 DNA reads TGCAGCGTGGGGACAGGGGGCGAGCAGTACTTC. Its translation is CSVGTGGEQYF.

V usage is TRBV19 and J usage is TRBJ1-1; D perhaps matches TRBD1 (5 bases). There are 14 residues in the CDR3. The germline V gene encodes CDR1 LNHDA and CDR2 SQIVND (reference sequence). V gave up 3 bases and J gave up 4 bases, with 12 bases separating them. In nucleotides, the CDR3 is TGTGCCAGTAGTATCGCGCAGGGCCTCACTGAAGCTTTCTTT. This gives the protein CASSIAQGLTEAFF.

DNA for the CDR3: TGTGCCAGCAGCGTAGCCCTTGCCCATTCCTACAATGAGCAGTTCTTC. Amino acid sequence: CASSVALAHSYNEQFF. The V gene is TRBV5-6, the J gene TRBJ2-1; D not resolved. The CDR3 covers 16 residues. CDR1 is SGHDT, CDR2 YYEEEE, per germline. V lost 4 bases and J lost 1, with 15 bases in between.

V is TRBV28 and J is TRBJ1-5; a weak D match, TRBD1 (6 bases). Looked up from germline, CDR1 is MDHEN and CDR2 is SYDVKM. The CDR3 totals 17 residues. Between the trimmed V and J ends, which lost 2 bases and 5 bases, there was a span of 19 bases. This chain's CDR3 is CASSLKGRGFRDQPQHF. CDR3 coding DNA: TGTGCCAGCAGTTTAAAGGGCAGGGGCTTTCGCGATCAGCCCCAGCATTTT.

V gene TRBV4-1 combines with J gene TRBJ2-2, with 10 bases that match TRBD2. CDR1 is MGHRA and CDR2 is YSYEKL in the germline V gene. The CDR3 length is 16 residues. The J segment lost 3 bases and the V segment lost 4 bases, leaving 5 bases of the junction unmatched. CDR3 DNA: TGCGCCAGCAGCCTAGCGGGGGGCGCGGACACCGGGGAGCTGTTTTTT. Its protein product is CASSLAGGADTGELFF.

V gene TRBV5-5 combines with J gene TRBJ2-3; possible D gene TRBD1, 5 bases. Germline V gene data show CDR1 as SGHKS and CDR2 as YYEKEE (reference sequence). The CDR3 extends over 15 amino acids. V was shortened by 1 base and J by 0 bases, with 9 bases between the two germline ends. The CDR3 protein is CASSLRQGSTDTQYF. The CDR3 coding sequence is TGTGCCAGCAGCTTGCGGCAGGGAAGCACAGATACGCAGTATTTT.

The chain combines TRBV18 with TRBJ1-4; 8 nucleotides align to TRBD1. Germline trimming cut 3 bases from V and 8 bases from J; bases unmatched to any gene: 8. The CDR3 contains 15 residues. The germline CDR1 and CDR2 sequences are KGHSH and LQKENI. CDR3 sequence: CASSPSTGGGEKLFF. The CDR3 coding sequence is TGTGCCAGCTCACCGTCAACAGGGGGTGGCGAAAAACTGTTTTTT.

The chain links TRBV29-1 to TRBJ2-7; 9 positions match TRBD1. Per the germline V gene, CDR1 is SQVTM and CDR2 is ANQGSEA. The CDR3 totals 13 residues. V lost 4 bases, J lost 4 bases, and 5 bases stayed unmatched. Written as DNA, the CDR3 is TGCAGCGTTGTGAGGACAGGGGAATACGAGCAGTACTTC. It yields the protein CSVVRTGEYEQYF.